The sequence of this TCR beta chain was determined in a study of long-term antiretroviral therapy in people with HIV. This CDR3 comprises 14 residues. Trimming left V 5 bases short and J 6 bases short, with 15 bases between. Germline V gives CDR1 LGHNT, CDR2 FRNRAP. All participants with HIV were treated in the United States. The immunoSEQ assay was v3.0, run at survey level. Sequencing used immunoSEQ multiplex PCR; TCRdb keeps in-frame clones, though not all of them. This sample has about 28,000 clones; 84% occur once, and the top ten carry roughly 6.5%. The rearrangement links TRBV12-5 to TRBJ2-3; D is possibly TRBD2 (5 bases). This TCR was sampled from a man between 18 and 29 years old with HIV. Sample: unsorted PBMCs, taken 0.4 years after starting antiretroviral therapy. CDR3 coding DNA: TGTGCTAGTGGTCCACGGAGGAACGGGGATACGCAGTATTTT. As protein: CASGPRRNGDTQYF.